A single sample is the source of the 29 T cell receptor beta chains below, sequenced in a study of cytomegalovirus exposure and HLA in healthy donors (dated by TCRdb to 2016 to 2017). Library preparation used the immunoSEQ multiplex PCR assay. For the multiplex PCR, a mixture combining 60 forward primers for TCR Vbeta segments and 13 reverse primers for TCR Jbeta segments was used. This is the immuneACCESS table as TCRdb keeps it, with only in-frame sequences that have V and J called. A part of the clones is gone; compared with another copy, unresolved V genes explain less than half, and the rest is unexplained. Here the sample has about 160,000 clones; around 78% occur a single time. The top ten clonotypes cover 3.1% of the sample. Sequencing input: PBMCs. The receptors were gathered from a woman aged 40 to 49 in good health and CMV-seronegative.

The rearrangement joins TRBV7-9 to TRBJ1-4; 7 bases fit TRBD1. The V gene end was trimmed by 4 bases and the J gene end by 1 base; junction bases not matched to a gene: 12. The CDR3 is made up of 18 amino acids. Germline V gene data show CDR1 as SEHNR and CDR2 as FQNEAQ (reference sequence). DNA for the CDR3: TGTGCCAGCAGCTCAAACACCGGGACAGATGAAACTAATGAAAAACTGTTTTTT. It encodes CASSSNTGTDETNEKLFF.

This clone has a single count. Written as DNA, the CDR3 is TGCGCCAGCAGCCCTGTACCCCGGGGGTTTTTGGGATCACCCCTCCACTTT. It yields the protein CASSPVPRGFLGSPLHF. V and J are TRBV4-1 and TRBJ1-6, with TRBD1 as a possible D gene (5 bases). The CDR3 sequence is 17 residues long. Germline V CDR1 and CDR2: MGHRA, YSYEKL. Between the trimmed V and J ends, which lost 4 bases and 10 bases, there was a span of 23 bases.

The gene calls are TRBV5-1 and TRBJ2-1, with D perhaps matching TRBD1 (7 bases). CDR3 size: 14 residues. V lost 2 bases, J lost 8 bases, and 14 bases lay in between. Germline V lookup: CDR1 SGHRS, CDR2 YFSETQ. In DNA form, the CDR3 reads TGCGCCAGCAGCTTCATCCAGGGGGGCGATGAGCAGTTCTTC. Residues: CASSFIQGGDEQFF.

This clone was picked up one time. The chain employs TRBV11-3 and TRBJ1-1; D call uncertain. Trimming shortened V by 5 bases and J by 2 bases, and 9 bases separated the two germline ends. Germline CDR1 and CDR2: SGHNT and YENEEA. This CDR3 is 13 amino acids long. Here the CDR3 reads CASSRNSNTEAFF. CDR3 in DNA: TGTGCCAGCAGCCGCAACAGTAACACTGAAGCTTTCTTT. Full variable domain (outside the CDR3, taken from reference TRBV11-3 and TRBJ1-1): EAGVVQSPRYKIIEKKQPVAFWCNPISGHNTLYWYLQNLGQGPELLIRYENEEAVDDSQLPKDRFSAERLKGVDSTLKIQPAELGDSAVYLCASSRNSNTEAFFGQGTRLTVV.

The chain couples TRBV5-1 to TRBJ1-2; 8 nucleotides match TRBD1. The CDR3 is 14 residues long. V was pared by 5 bases and J by 2 bases, with 5 bases of the junction left unmatched. Germline lookup yields CDR1 SGHRS and CDR2 YFSETQ. CDR3 sequence (DNA): TGCGCCAGCAGGCTAGACAGGGGAAACTATGGCTACACCTTC. It codes for CASRLDRGNYGYTF.

V gene TRBV18 combines with J gene TRBJ1-2; D is perhaps TRBD1 (5 bases). Trimming stripped 0 bases from V and 5 bases from J, with 16 bases between. This CDR3 is built from 16 residues. In germline, CDR1 is KGHSH, CDR2 LQKENI. The CDR3 protein is CASSPPGPLREYGYTF. The CDR3 bases are TGTGCCAGCTCACCACCGGGGCCACTACGAGAGTATGGCTACACCTTC. Full variable domain (missing parts from reference TRBV18 and TRBJ1-2): NAGVMQNPRHLVRRRGQEARLRCSPMKGHSHVYWYRQLPEEGLKFMVYLQKENIIDESGMPKERFSAEFPKEGPSILRIQQVVRGDSAAYFCASSPPGPLREYGYTFGSGTRLTVV.

The chain has TRBV5-1 and TRBJ2-7; 12 bases line up with TRBD2. Losses at the gene ends were 7 bases for V and 4 bases for J; bases not matched to a gene: 6. This CDR3 is 14 amino acids long. In germline, CDR1 is SGHRS, CDR2 YFSETQ. CDR3 amino acids: CASSSSGGAYEQYF. Here the CDR3 DNA reads TGCGCCAGCTCCTCTAGCGGGGGGGCATACGAGCAGTACTTC.

The sample holds one count of this clone. The chain combines TRBV4-1 with TRBJ2-5; 11 positions match TRBD2. The CDR3 totals 16 residues. J lost 7 bases, V lost 4 bases, and 11 bases had no gene match. From germline, CDR1 is MGHRA and CDR2 YSYEKL. CDR3 sequence reads: CASSPNGLAGGGTQYF. The DNA for the CDR3 is TGCGCCAGCAGCCCCAACGGCCTAGCGGGGGGAGGGACCCAGTACTTC.

This rearrangement joins TRBV19 to TRBJ2-5, with 10 bases lining up with TRBD1. The CDR3 loop spans 15 amino acids. Germline V gives CDR1 LNHDA, CDR2 SQIVND (reference sequence). V dropped 5 bases and J dropped 5; count of bases not matched to a gene: 8. For the CDR3, the DNA is TGTGCCAGTAGTCCCCGGGACAGGGGAGGGGAGACCCAGTACTTC. Translation: CASSPRDRGGETQYF.

This clone was picked up one time. The chain has TRBV6-1 and TRBJ1-2; the match to TRBD1 covers 9 bases. The V and J ends lost 5 bases and 8 bases, in that order; junction bases with no gene match: 9. This CDR3 comprises 14 residues. Per germline, CDR1 MNHNS and CDR2 SASEGT. The CDR3 here is CASSPFPGQGGYTF. CDR3 bases: TGTGCCAGCAGTCCCTTCCCGGGACAGGGAGGCTACACCTTC.

This clone was detected once. The chain carries TRBV6-6 and TRBJ1-2; TRBD1 matches at 7 bases. Germline V gives CDR1 MNHNY, CDR2 SVGAGI (reference sequence). V shed 2 bases, J shed 7 bases, and the junction held 13 bases outside the gene matches. The length of the CDR3 is 16 residues. CDR3 nucleotide sequence: TGTGCCAGCAGTTACGGGACCACAGGGGCTGCGGGTGGCTACACCTTC. Protein product: CASSYGTTGAAGGYTF.

The V call is TRBV13, the J call TRBJ1-3; D is uncertain. Germline-derived CDR1 and CDR2 are PRHDT and FYEKMQ (reference sequence). The CDR3 runs 12 residues. Trimming pared 3 bases from V and 7 bases from J, leaving 7 bases between. In DNA, the CDR3 is TGTGCCAGCAGCTTTAACGGGAACACCATATATTTT. Residues: CASSFNGNTIYF.

This clone was picked up one time. CDR3 amino acids: CASSSLAGRTYEQYF. DNA of the CDR3: TGTGCCAGCAGCTCATTAGCGGGGCGTACCTACGAGCAGTACTTC. The chain has TRBV7-2 and TRBJ2-7; 8 bases map to TRBD2. Germline V gives CDR1 SGHTA, CDR2 FQGNSA. The CDR3 covers 15 residues. J gave up 2 bases and V 4 bases, and 7 bases lay outside the gene matches.

This clone was counted a few times. The chain carries TRBV4-1 and TRBJ2-1, with D possibly matching TRBD1 (5 bases). The CDR3 is made up of 16 amino acids. V was shortened by 1 base and J by 6 bases, with 16 bases between the two germline ends. Germline values: CDR1 MGHRA, CDR2 YSYEKL. CDR3 nucleotide sequence: TGCGCCAGCAGCCAAGCCCACAGGCTTCTTTTCAATGAGCAGTTCTTC. Its translation is CASSQAHRLLFNEQFF.

The genes are TRBV6-1 and TRBJ2-7; 9 bases align to TRBD2. V lost 4 bases to trimming and J lost 4 bases; unmatched junction nucleotides: 8. There are 15 residues in the CDR3. Germline V gene lookup returns CDR1 MNHNS and CDR2 SASEGT. Here the CDR3 DNA reads TGTGCCAGCAGTGTTTGGAGCGGGGGGCCTTACGAGCAGTACTTC. Protein sequence: CASSVWSGGPYEQYF.

V usage is TRBV11-2 and J usage is TRBJ2-3, with 7 bases that match TRBD2. Germline trimming cut 5 bases from V and 9 bases from J; bases unmatched to any gene: 8. Germline CDR1 is SGHAT and CDR2 is FQNNGV. The length of the CDR3 is 13 residues. The CDR3 here is CASSPRTRWTQYF. The DNA of the CDR3 is TGTGCCAGCAGCCCCCGGACTAGGTGGACGCAGTATTTT. The variable domain in full, with the rest retrieved from reference TRBV11-2 and TRBJ2-3, is EAGVAQSPRYKIIEKRQSVAFWCNPISGHATLYWYQQILGQGPKLLIQFQNNGVVDDSQLPKDRFSAERLKGVDSTLKIQPAKLEDSAVYLCASSPRTRWTQYFGPGTRLTVL.

The chain uses TRBV16 and TRBJ2-6; D not certain. The germline V gene encodes CDR1 KGHSY and CDR2 FQNENV. The CDR3 runs to 15 residues. V lost 0 bases, J lost 4 bases, and 7 bases lay in between. The CDR3 DNA is TGTGCCAGCAGCCAATCTTTCTCCGGGGCCAACGTCCTGACTTTC. Protein sequence: CASSQSFSGANVLTF. The full variable domain, with the rest looked up from reference TRBV16 and TRBJ2-6, is GEEVAQTPKHLVRGEGQKAKLYCAPIKGHSYVFWYQQVLKNEFKFLISFQNENVFDETGMPKERFSAKCLPNSPCSLEIQATKLEDSAVYFCASSQSFSGANVLTFGAGSRLTVL.

The rearrangement uses TRBV9 and TRBJ2-7, with no clear D. The CDR3 spans 15 residues. Trimming stripped 0 bases from V and 3 bases from J, with 13 bases between. Germline V gene sequence: CDR1 SGDLS, CDR2 YYNGEE. The CDR3 DNA reads TGTGCCAGCAGCGTAGCGGGTGGCGCACTCTACGAGCAGTACTTC. Protein: CASSVAGGALYEQYF.

This chain joins TRBV11-2 and TRBJ2-2, with D perhaps TRBD2 (6 bases). V was clipped by 2 bases and J by 6 bases, with 19 bases between them. CDR1 SGHAT and CDR2 FQNNGV come from the germline V gene. This CDR3 spans 17 amino acids. The CDR3 nucleotides read TGTGCCAGCAGCTTATCAGGGCCGGGGGTGTTCGCCGGGGAGCTGTTTTTT. Its translation is CASSLSGPGVFAGELFF. The entire variable domain, with the rest obtained from reference TRBV11-2 and TRBJ2-2, is as follows: EAGVAQSPRYKIIEKRQSVAFWCNPISGHATLYWYQQILGQGPKLLIQFQNNGVVDDSQLPKDRFSAERLKGVDSTLKIQPAKLEDSAVYLCASSLSGPGVFAGELFFGEGSRLTVL.

This clone was found once. J is TRBJ2-3 and V is TRBV7-9; 13 bases map to TRBD2. CDR3 size: 15 residues. From germline, CDR1 is SEHNR and CDR2 FQNEAQ (reference sequence). After removal of 6 bases from V and 4 bases from J, the junction contained 4 bases not matched to a gene. For the CDR3, the DNA is TGTGCCAGCAGTTCGGGACTAGCGGGGCCAGATACGCAGTATTTT. Encoded protein: CASSSGLAGPDTQYF.

This chain connects TRBV11-2 to TRBJ1-1; D gene uncertain. Trimming shortened V by 2 bases and J by 0 bases, and 4 bases separated the two germline ends. Germline V lookup: CDR1 SGHAT, CDR2 FQNNGV. This CDR3 contains 13 residues. The DNA of the CDR3 is TGTGCCAGCAGCTTAAACTTGAACACTGAAGCTTTCTTT. It translates to CASSLNLNTEAFF.

V usage is TRBV29-1 and J usage is TRBJ2-4; possibly TRBD1 for D (5 bases). Germline V gene sequence: CDR1 SQVTM, CDR2 ANQGSEA. This CDR3 is 13 amino acids long. The V gene lost 4 bases and the J gene lost 0 bases, with 7 bases spanning the gap. CDR3 sequence reads: CSVGQLAKNIQYF. CDR3 nucleotide sequence: TGCAGCGTTGGACAGTTAGCCAAAAACATTCAGTACTTC.

This rearrangement joins TRBV19 to TRBJ1-6, with a tentative D call TRBD1 (6 bases). Germline CDR1 LNHDA, CDR2 SQIVND (reference sequence). V was trimmed by 5 bases and J by 8 bases, leaving 10 bases between them. This CDR3 comprises 13 residues. This chain's CDR3 is CASSRDNDSPLHF. CDR3 in DNA: TGTGCCAGTAGTCGGGACAATGATTCACCCCTCCACTTT.

The gene calls are TRBV7-8 and TRBJ2-5; tentatively, D is TRBD1 (6 bases). The assigned J gene may be wrong: the sequence end matches TRBJ2-7 better. The CDR3 is made up of 15 amino acids. Germline CDR1 is SGHVS and CDR2 is FQNEAQ. The CDR3 is CASSLGDGTFNEQYF. The CDR3, as DNA: TGTGCCAGCAGCTTAGGGGACGGGACATTCAACGAGCAGTACTTC.

This chain joins TRBV7-2 and TRBJ1-2; 8 nucleotides agree with TRBD1. Trimming at V came to 0 bases and at J to 6 bases, leaving 6 bases not matched to a gene. Per germline, CDR1 SGHTA and CDR2 FQGNSA. The CDR3 has 15 amino acids. In DNA, the CDR3 is TGTGCCAGCAGCTTAGCGCAGGGGGCGGTCGATGGCTACACCTTC. Its protein is CASSLAQGAVDGYTF.

This clone showed up just a few times. The CDR3 protein is CASSLGGGQGGGYGYTF. The CDR3 region has the DNA TGCGCCAGCAGCTTGGGAGGCGGACAGGGAGGAGGCTATGGCTACACCTTC. V is TRBV5-1 and J is TRBJ1-2; 8 bases align to TRBD1. Germline assignment: CDR1 SGHRS and CDR2 YFSETQ. CDR3 length: 17 residues. Losses at the gene ends were 0 bases for V and 4 bases for J; bases not matched to a gene: 11.

The V call is TRBV6-1, the J call TRBJ1-2; D is unclear. Germline V gene sequence: CDR1 MNHNS, CDR2 SASEGT. Trimming removed 4 bases from V and 6 bases from J, with 12 bases in between. This CDR3 spans 13 amino acids. CDR3 region: CASSGSVLNGYTF. In nucleotides, the CDR3 is TGTGCCAGCAGTGGATCAGTCTTAAATGGCTACACCTTC.

This clone was seen a single time. The chain recombines TRBV15 with TRBJ1-2; D not certain. Trimming took 5 bases from V and 8 from J, leaving 15 bases between them. CDR3 length: 13 residues. The germline V gene encodes CDR1 LNHNV and CDR2 YYDKDF (reference sequence). CDR3 sequence (DNA): TGTGCCACCAGCGAATTAGGAGAGGGAGGCTACACCTTC. Amino acids: CATSELGEGGYTF.

This chain links TRBV21-1 with TRBJ1-4. TRBV21-1 is a pseudogene locus. The CDR3 loop spans 15 amino acids. The CDR3 spells CASTSSRAREEKLFF. The CDR3 coding sequence is TGTGCCAGCACCTCCTCTCGGGCCCGGGAGGAAAAACTGTTTTTT.